This T cell receptor (beta chain) was identified in a study of technical replicates of blood from a few donors. Assay used: immunoSEQ multiplex PCR; TCRdb lists only in-frame clones, some missing. Among fewer than 100,000 clones listed, 95% to 97% were seen once. V was trimmed by 6 bases and J by 1 base, leaving 10 bases between them. The CDR3 has 13 amino acids. Looked up from germline, CDR1 is LNHDA and CDR2 is SQIVND (reference sequence). The sequencing sample was made of T cells isolated from PBMCs. The genes are TRBV19 and TRBJ2-7; TRBD1 might be the D (5 bases). The clonotype was recovered from a human donor in good health. CDR3 amino acids: CASRSGPSYEQYF. As DNA, the CDR3 is TGTGCCAGTAGATCAGGGCCATCCTACGAGCAGTACTTC.